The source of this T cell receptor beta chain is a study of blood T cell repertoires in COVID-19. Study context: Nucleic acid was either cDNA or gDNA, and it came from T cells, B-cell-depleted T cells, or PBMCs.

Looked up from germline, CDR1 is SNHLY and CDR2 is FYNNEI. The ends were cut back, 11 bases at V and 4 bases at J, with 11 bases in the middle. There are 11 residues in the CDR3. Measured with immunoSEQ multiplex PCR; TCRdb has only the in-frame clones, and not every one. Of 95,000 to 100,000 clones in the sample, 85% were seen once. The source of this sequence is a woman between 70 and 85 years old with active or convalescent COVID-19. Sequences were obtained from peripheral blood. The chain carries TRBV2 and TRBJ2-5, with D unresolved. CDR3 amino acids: CASNGGETQYF. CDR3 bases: TGTGCCTCGAACGGCGGAGAGACCCAGTACTTC.